Presented here are 19 T cell receptor beta chains from one specimen sequenced in a study of T cells in localized non-small cell lung cancer. Libraries were prepared by immunoSEQ multiplex PCR; TCRdb keeps only in-frame clonotypes and omits some of them. The sample lists 1,500 to 2,000 clones, less than 30% occurring once. The sample here was normal lung tissue next to the tumor, taken before any cancer treatment. These receptors were taken from an older female donor with stage I lung adenocarcinoma.

The chain joins TRBV11-3 to TRBJ2-2; the match to TRBD2 covers 10 bases. The length of the CDR3 is 17 residues. Per the germline V gene, CDR1 is SGHNT and CDR2 is YENEEA. With V trimmed by 5 bases and J by 4 bases, 10 bases remained unmatched. CDR3 coding DNA: TGTGCCAGCAGCCAACGCCCCCTAGCGGGAGTCACCGGGGAGCTGTTTTTT. Translating it yields CASSQRPLAGVTGELFF.

The rearrangement links TRBV11-3 to TRBJ2-7; possible D gene TRBD2, 6 bases. Germline values: CDR1 SGHNT, CDR2 YENEEA. CDR3 size: 15 residues. V lost 3 bases, J lost 1 base, and 13 bases lay in between. For the CDR3, the DNA is TGTGCCAGCAGCTTGCGAGGCGGGACGTCCTACGAGCAGTACTTC. Translation gives CASSLRGGTSYEQYF.

By frequency in the sample, this clone is medium-sized. V and J are TRBV7-2 and TRBJ2-7; tentatively, D is TRBD2 (6 bases). The CDR3 runs to 13 residues. With 4 bases removed from V and 1 base from J, the gap between germline ends came to 8 bases. Germline loops: CDR1 SGHTA, CDR2 FQGNSA. This chain's CDR3 is CASSSSDSYEQYF. CDR3 coding DNA: TGTGCCAGCAGCTCTAGCGATTCCTACGAGCAGTACTTC. The variable domain in full, with the rest retrieved from reference TRBV7-2 and TRBJ2-7, is GAGVSQSPSNKVTEKGKDVELRCDPISGHTALYWYRQSLGQGLEFLIYFQGNSAPDKSGLPSDRFSAERTGGSVSTLTIQRTQQEDSAVYLCASSSSDSYEQYFGPGTRLTVT.

The genes are TRBV19 and TRBJ2-7, with 7 bases identical to TRBD2. V dropped 1 base and J dropped 2; count of bases not matched to a gene: 2. This CDR3 contains 14 residues. Germline V gene sequence: CDR1 LNHDA, CDR2 SQIVND (reference sequence). As DNA, the CDR3 is TGTGCCAGTAGTATAGGACTAGCCACCTACGAGCAGTACTTC. Translated, it gives CASSIGLATYEQYF.

This clone is judged medium-sized. The rearrangement joins TRBV11-3 to TRBJ1-5, with TRBD1 identical over 7 bases. After removal of 3 bases from V and 6 bases from J, the junction contained 5 bases not matched to a gene. CDR3 length: 14 residues. Germline CDR1 reads SGHNT; CDR2 reads YENEEA. The CDR3 is CASSFGQATQPQHF. Written as DNA, the CDR3 is TGTGCCAGCAGCTTTGGACAGGCAACTCAGCCCCAGCATTTT.

This chain links TRBV10-2 with TRBJ1-1, with D maybe TRBD1 (6 bases). The CDR3 has 15 amino acids. Looked up from germline, CDR1 is WSHSY and CDR2 is SAAADI. The V gene lost 3 bases and the J gene lost 6 bases, with 17 bases spanning the gap. DNA of the CDR3: TGCGCCAGCAGTGACCCTAGACAGGACGTCGCTGAAGCTTTCTTT. This codes for CASSDPRQDVAEAFF.

Sample share makes this clone medium-sized (0.01 to 0.1%). This chain uses TRBV6-8 with TRBJ1-1; perhaps TRBD1 as D (6 bases). The CDR3 consists of 16 residues. Germline V CDR1 and CDR2: MNHGY, SAAAGT. V lost 2 bases and J 0 bases, leaving 13 bases between the germline ends. The CDR3 is CASSYGGQRLNTEAFF. The CDR3, as DNA: TGTGCCAGCAGTTACGGAGGACAGAGGCTGAACACTGAAGCTTTCTTT.

The chain has TRBV29-1 and TRBJ1-1; TRBD1 agrees at 8 bases. Germline CDR1 SQVTM, CDR2 ANQGSEA. This CDR3 has 14 residues. The V and J ends lost 5 bases and 4 bases, in that order; junction bases with no gene match: 9. DNA of the CDR3: TGCAGCGTTAACAGGGGGGGTGAGGGCACTGAAGCTTTCTTT. Its translation: CSVNRGGEGTEAFF.

This clone is categorized as large. The V call is TRBV6-8, the J call TRBJ1-1; tentative D call: TRBD1 (6 bases). The length of the CDR3 is 15 residues. Germline V gene data show CDR1 as MNHGY and CDR2 as SAAAGT. Trimming took off 7 bases at V and 10 bases at J, with 25 bases between the two ends. The CDR3 DNA reads as TGTGCCAGCATTCCCTCCATGAGCCAGGGGCTGCGAGCTTTCTTT. Translated, it gives CASIPSMSQGLRAFF.

Only a few counts were recorded for this clone. V gene TRBV9 combines with J gene TRBJ1-4; TRBD1 matches 8 bases. CDR1 is SGDLS, CDR2 YYNGEE, per germline. V shed 2 bases and J 7 bases; nucleotides not matched to a gene: 7. There are 15 residues in the CDR3. The CDR3 nucleotides are TGTGCCAGCAGCGTTGGGACAGGTTTTTTTGAAAAACTGTTTTTT. Amino acid sequence: CASSVGTGFFEKLFF.

This clone was counted between two and nine times. The chain's CDR3 is CAWSAPGLGGNTIYF. CDR3 DNA sequence: TGTGCCTGGAGTGCTCCGGGGTTGGGAGGAAACACCATATATTTT. The rearrangement uses TRBV30 and TRBJ1-3; no reliable D call. Looked up from germline, CDR1 is GTSNPN and CDR2 is SVGIG (reference sequence). V shed 1 base and J shed 4 bases, with 14 bases lying between them. This CDR3 has 15 residues.

This clone ranks as large. One end of the junction does not line up with germline, which may come from a read error. The V call is TRBV6-8, the J call TRBJ1-2; D may be TRBD1 (6 bases). Germline CDR1 and CDR2: MNHGY and SAAAGT. The CDR3 contains 14 residues. The CDR3 here is CASSDSGGRYGYTF. CDR3 nucleotides: TGTGCCAGCAGTGACTCGGGGGGGCGATATGGCTACACCTTC.

This clone showed up just a few times. The CDR3: CASSTKGGNQPQHF. The CDR3, as DNA: TGTGCCAGCAGTACTAAAGGGGGAAATCAGCCCCAGCATTTT. The V and J genes are TRBV6-8 and TRBJ1-5; a possible D gene is TRBD1 (6 bases). Germline lookup yields CDR1 MNHGY and CDR2 SAAAGT. The CDR3 runs 14 residues. V was pared by 5 bases and J by 4 bases, with 12 bases between.

The chain uses TRBV9 and TRBJ2-4, with TRBD1 as a possible D gene (6 bases). The V end was cut by 5 bases, the J end by 7 bases, with 22 bases between. The germline CDR1 and CDR2 sequences are SGDLS and YYNGEE. The CDR3 is 16 amino acids. Written as DNA, the CDR3 is TGTGCCAGCAGTTTTCCAGGGGCTCAAGGCGGGAACATTCAGTACTTC. This codes for CASSFPGAQGGNIQYF.

The chain couples TRBV11-3 to TRBJ2-2; no definite D call. Per the germline V gene, CDR1 is SGHNT and CDR2 is YENEEA. This CDR3 region has 15 residues. The V end was cut by 5 bases, the J end by 1 base, with 11 bases between. This CDR3 is CASSPKAWNTGELFF. The CDR3 bases are TGTGCCAGCAGCCCCAAGGCCTGGAACACCGGGGAGCTGTTTTTT.

By frequency in the sample, this clone is large. The chain carries TRBV11-3 and TRBJ2-7; TRBD2 agrees at 7 bases. Germline values: CDR1 SGHNT, CDR2 YENEEA. The CDR3 has 15 amino acids. The trim removed 2 bases at V and 3 bases at J, leaving 7 bases unmatched. The CDR3 here is CASSLTGLGLYEQYF. DNA for the CDR3: TGTGCCAGCAGCTTAACCGGACTAGGGCTCTACGAGCAGTACTTC.

This rearrangement joins TRBV19 to TRBJ1-4; possibly TRBD1 for D (6 bases). Between the trimmed V and J ends, which lost 8 bases and 5 bases, there was a span of 18 bases. Germline loops: CDR1 LNHDA, CDR2 SQIVND (reference sequence). This CDR3 has 15 amino acids. The CDR3 is CASGRQGKANEKLFF. CDR3 nucleotides: TGTGCCAGTGGCCGTCAGGGGAAGGCCAATGAAAAACTGTTTTTT.

This clone ranks as medium-sized (0.01 to 0.1%). J is TRBJ2-1 and V is TRBV11-3; 7 bases fit TRBD2. Per germline, CDR1 SGHNT and CDR2 YENEEA. This CDR3 is built from 14 residues. V trimming: 7 bases; J trimming: 7 bases; junction bases outside the gene matches: 10. In DNA, the CDR3 is TGTGCCAGCACCCCGCGGGGGTTTAAGAATGAGCAGTTCTTC. Its protein is CASTPRGFKNEQFF.

The V and J genes are TRBV15 and TRBJ2-3, with 8 bases lining up with TRBD2. Losses at the gene ends were 0 bases for V and 0 bases for J; bases not matched to a gene: 14. The CDR3 runs 20 residues. CDR1 and CDR2 (germline): LNHNV, YYDKDF (reference sequence). The CDR3 protein is CATSRDGGLAGLRSTDTQYF. The CDR3 region has the DNA TGTGCCACCAGCAGAGATGGTGGGCTAGCGGGCCTCAGGAGCACAGATACGCAGTATTTT. The full variable domain, with the rest looked up from reference TRBV15 and TRBJ2-3, is DAMVIQNPRYQVTQFGKPVTLSCSQTLNHNVMYWYQQKSSQAPKLLFHYYDKDFNNEADTPDNFQSRRPNTSFCFLDIRSPGLGDTAMYLCATSRDGGLAGLRSTDTQYFGPGTRLTVL.